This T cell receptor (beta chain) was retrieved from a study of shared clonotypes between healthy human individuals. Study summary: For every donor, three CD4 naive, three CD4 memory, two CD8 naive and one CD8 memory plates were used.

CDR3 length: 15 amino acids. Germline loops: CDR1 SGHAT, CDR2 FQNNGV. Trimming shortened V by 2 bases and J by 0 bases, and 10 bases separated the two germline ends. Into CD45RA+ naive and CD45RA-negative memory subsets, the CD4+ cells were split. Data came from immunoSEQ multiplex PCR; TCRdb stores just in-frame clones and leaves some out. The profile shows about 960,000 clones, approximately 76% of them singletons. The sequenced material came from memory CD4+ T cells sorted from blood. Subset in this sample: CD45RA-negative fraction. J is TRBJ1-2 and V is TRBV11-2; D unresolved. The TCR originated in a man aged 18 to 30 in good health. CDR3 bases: TGTGCCAGCAGCTTATCCGAGCGGGCTAACTATGGCTACACCTTC. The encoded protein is CASSLSERANYGYTF.